This T cell receptor beta chain was sequenced during a study of response to subunit inactivated influenza vaccine. Findings of the study overall: A suggestion made by the authors is that each seasonal influenza vaccination recruits few new T cells.

TCRdb reprocessed the RT-PCR reads via MiXCR and lists one record per CDR3 protein. This table has more than 450,000 distinct CDR3 sequences, roughly 12% appearing once. CDR1 DFQATT and CDR2 SNEGSKA come from the germline V gene (reference sequence). V lost 6 bases and J lost 3, with 12 bases in between. The CDR3 loop spans 12 amino acids. Worth noting for this clonotype: Its antigen is currently unknown.

This receptor was taken from a man aged 50 or older who received an inactivated influenza vaccine. The source material was PBMCs from blood, sampled on the day of vaccination. The J gene is TRBJ2-7, the V gene TRBV20-1, with a tentative D call TRBD2 (6 bases). Here the CDR3 reads CSAPSAGYEQYF. The DNA of the CDR3 is TGCAGTGCCCCTTCAGCGGGCTACGAGCAGTACTTC.